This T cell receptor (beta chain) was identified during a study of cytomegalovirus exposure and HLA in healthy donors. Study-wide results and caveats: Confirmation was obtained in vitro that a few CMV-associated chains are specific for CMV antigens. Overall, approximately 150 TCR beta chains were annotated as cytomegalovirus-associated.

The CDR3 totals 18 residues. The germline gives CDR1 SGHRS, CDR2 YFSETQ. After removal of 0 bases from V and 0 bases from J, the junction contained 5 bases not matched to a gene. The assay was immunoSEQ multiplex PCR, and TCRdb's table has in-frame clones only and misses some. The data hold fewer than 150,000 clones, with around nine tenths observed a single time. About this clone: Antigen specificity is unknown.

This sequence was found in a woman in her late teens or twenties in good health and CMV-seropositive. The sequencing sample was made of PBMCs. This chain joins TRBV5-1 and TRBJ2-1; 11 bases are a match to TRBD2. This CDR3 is CASSLGLAGHTSYNEQFF. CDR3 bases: TGCGCCAGCAGCTTGGGACTAGCGGGGCATACCTCCTACAATGAGCAGTTCTTC.